This T cell receptor beta chain stems from a study of T cell responses to AZD1222 COVID-19 vaccine. The assay was immunoSEQ multiplex PCR, and TCRdb's table has in-frame clones only and misses some. The sample yields about 180,000 clones, 91% seen once. The origin of this receptor is an adult in good health. Specimen: peripheral blood, collected on day 0 of AZD1222 vaccination.

The CDR3 loop reads CASSLDPTTPIYEQYF. Written as DNA, the CDR3 is TGTGCCAGCAGCCTGGACCCGACCACTCCAATCTACGAGCAGTACTTC. The gene calls are TRBV3-1 (or the pseudogene TRBV3-2) and TRBJ2-7; D is undetermined. There are 16 residues in the CDR3. Germline V CDR1 and CDR2: LGHDT, YNNKEL (reference sequence). The V end lost 4 bases, the J end lost 3 bases, and 19 bases lay between the germline ends.